This TCR beta chain appears in the sequencing data of a study of post-analysis software for immune sequencing data. CDR1 and CDR2 from the germline V gene are DFQATT and SNEGSKA (reference sequence). The CDR3 extends over 17 amino acids. The junction had 6 bases not matched to a gene; V was cut back by 5 bases and J by 0 bases. Overall study results and limits: In patients, about 5 TRBV segments were more frequent than in controls, with TRBV5-6, TRBV5-1 and TRBV20-1 among them.

Of note for this clonotype: Its antigen is still unknown.

TCR beta cDNA libraries included unique molecular identifiers. TCRdb called the PCR reads again in MiXCR, with one record for every CDR3 protein. The sample holds approximately 690,000 distinct CDR3 sequences, approximately 60% seen once. The sequence derives from a girl aged 2 to 10 with multiple sclerosis. Sequences were obtained from blood. This chain uses TRBV20-1 with TRBJ2-1, with 14 positions matching TRBD2. This chain's CDR3 is CSAPLGTSGSSYNEQFF. The DNA for the CDR3 is TGCAGTGCTCCCCTCGGGACTAGCGGGAGCTCCTACAATGAGCAGTTCTTC.